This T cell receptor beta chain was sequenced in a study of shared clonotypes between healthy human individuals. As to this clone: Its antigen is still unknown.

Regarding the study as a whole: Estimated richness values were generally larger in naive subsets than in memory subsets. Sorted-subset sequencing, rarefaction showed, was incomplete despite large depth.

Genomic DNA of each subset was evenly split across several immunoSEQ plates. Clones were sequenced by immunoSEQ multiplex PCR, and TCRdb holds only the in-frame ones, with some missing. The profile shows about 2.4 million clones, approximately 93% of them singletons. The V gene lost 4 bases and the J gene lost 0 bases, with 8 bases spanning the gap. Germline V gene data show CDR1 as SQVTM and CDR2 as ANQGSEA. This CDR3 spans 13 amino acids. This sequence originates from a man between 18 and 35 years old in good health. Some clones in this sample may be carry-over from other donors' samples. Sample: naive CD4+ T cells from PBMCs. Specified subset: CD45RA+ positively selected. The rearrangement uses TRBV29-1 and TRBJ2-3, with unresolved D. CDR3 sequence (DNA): TGCAGCGTTGGAGGAGAGAGCACAGATACGCAGTATTTT. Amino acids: CSVGGESTDTQYF.